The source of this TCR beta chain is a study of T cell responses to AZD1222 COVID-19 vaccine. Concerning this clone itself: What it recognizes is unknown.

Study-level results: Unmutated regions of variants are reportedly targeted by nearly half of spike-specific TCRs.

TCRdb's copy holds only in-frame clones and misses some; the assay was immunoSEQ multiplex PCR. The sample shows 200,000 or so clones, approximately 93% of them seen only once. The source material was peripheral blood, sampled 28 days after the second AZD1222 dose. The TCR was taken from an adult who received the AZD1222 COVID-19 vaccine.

The chain's CDR3 is CASSPEVNTIYF. The DNA for the CDR3 is TGTGCCAGCTCACCAGAGGTCAACACCATATATTTT. The chain couples TRBV18 to TRBJ1-3; D is unresolved. Trimming left V 2 bases short and J 7 bases short, with 6 bases between. The CDR3 totals 12 residues. Looked up from germline, CDR1 is KGHSH and CDR2 is LQKENI.